This T cell receptor (beta chain) was identified during a study of TIL therapy for anti-PD-1-resistant metastatic lung cancer. Study background: Tumors carried a median 1.5 non-synonymous mutations per megabase. Findings of the study overall: The cohort had more treatment-naive, never-smoker and oncogene-addicted patients than typical. Infused TIL clonotypes partially replaced the baseline blood repertoire, then decayed over months.

Time point defined: pre-treatment sample, taken before nivolumab and TIL therapy. With respect to this clone: Antigen unknown.

This was the immunoSEQ v3 assay. Each library reached roughly 2 million read pairs, or about 5-6 million at deep level. The assay was immunoSEQ multiplex PCR, and TCRdb's table has in-frame clones only and misses some. The sample comprises 15,000 to 20,000 clones, 83% of which are singletons, and 2.2% rests with the top ten. The CDR3 has 17 residues. The V end lost 4 bases, the J end lost 6 bases, and 23 bases lay between the germline ends. Germline assignment: CDR1 SGHRS and CDR2 YFSETQ. The J gene is TRBJ2-1, the V gene TRBV5-1, with D possibly called TRBD1 or TRBD2 (5 bases each). The TCR sequence derives from a person aged 25 to 80 with non-small cell lung cancer. The source was blood, collected at baseline. The CDR3 loop is CASSTRRDHQSSNEQFF. For the CDR3, the DNA is TGCGCCAGCAGCACCCGTCGGGACCACCAATCAAGCAATGAGCAGTTCTTC.